A selection of T cell receptor beta chains follows, all from one sample in a study of cytomegalovirus exposure and HLA in healthy donors. This table comes from immunoSEQ multiplex PCR, and its TCRdb copy is limited to in-frame clones, with some not included. The sample has over 85,000 clones, around 77% seen once. The specimen was PBMCs. The receptors derive from a male donor in good health and CMV-seropositive. Both conserved end residues are part of each CDR3. The D gene is left open where the match is weak. The size of a clone is reported for some rows only, either as once, few or many, or as a class for expanded clones.

TRBV5-1	TRBJ2-1	TRBD1	few	TGCGCCAGCAGCTGGGGACAGGACAATGAGCAGTTCTTC	CASSWGQDNEQFF
TRBV9	TRBJ2-3	TRBD2	-	TGTGCCAGCAGCGAGTCTAGCGGGAGGACAGATACGCAGTATTTT	CASSESSGRTDTQYF
TRBV9	TRBJ2-5	-	once	TGTGCCAGCAGCGTAGCTCCGGGGGGCCGAGAGACCCAGTACTTC	CASSVAPGGRETQYF
TRBV7-9	TRBJ2-7	-	-	TGTTCCAGCAGCTTAGGCCCTAGCTCCTACGAGCAGTACTTC	CSSSLGPSSYEQYF
TRBV15	TRBJ1-3	-	-	TGTGCCACCAGCATCCACAGGGTTGCTTTCGGAAACACCATATATTTT	CATSIHRVAFGNTIYF
TRBV28	TRBJ2-7	-	few	TGTGCCAGCAGGAGACAGAACCTTGGGGAGCAGTACTTC	CASRRQNLGEQYF
TRBV19	TRBJ2-3	TRBD2	-	TGTGCCAGTAGTACTGTGCTAGCGGGCGCAGATACGCAGTATTTT	CASSTVLAGADTQYF
TRBV7-5	TRBJ2-3	-	few	TGTGCCAAAACGCAGGAGGGGAACACAGATACGCAGTATTTT	CAKTQEGNTDTQYF
TRBV6-5	TRBJ1-1	TRBD1	-	TGTGCCAGCACGCTTCGACAGGGGTCTGAAGCTTTCTTT	CASTLRQGSEAFF
TRBV19	TRBJ2-2	TRBD2	-	TGTGCCAGTAGTATCCGATCACGGGCGGGGGGCATTGGTAACGGGGAGCTGTTTTTT	CASSIRSRAGGIGNGELFF
TRBV4-3	TRBJ1-4	-	-	TGCGCCAGCAGCCAAGGGGACAAGACTAATGAAAAACTGTTTTTT	CASSQGDKTNEKLFF
TRBV6-1	TRBJ2-5	TRBD2	-	TGTGCCAGCAGTGAATTCTCGCTAGCGGGACAGGAGACCCAGTACTTC	CASSEFSLAGQETQYF
TRBV7-2	TRBJ2-7	-	-	TGTGCCAGCAGCAGGGGTGTTGCGGGGAGCTACGAGCAGTACTTC	CASSRGVAGSYEQYF
TRBV2	TRBJ1-1	-	-	TGTGCCAGCAGTGAATCCCCCTGGACAGCGAACACTGAAGCTTTCTTT	CASSESPWTANTEAFF
TRBV5-4	TRBJ2-3	TRBD2	-	TGTGCCAGCAGCCAAGCATTGGGACTAGCGGCCACAGATACGCAGTATTTT	CASSQALGLAATDTQYF
TRBV7-2	TRBJ2-1	TRBD2	-	TGTGCCAGCAGCCCACGGTGGGGGAGGGCCTCCAATGAGCAGTTCTTC	CASSPRWGRASNEQFF
TRBV2	TRBJ1-1	-	-	TGTGCCAGCGTAAGCCAGGGAATCGTGAACACTGAAGCTTTCTTT	CASVSQGIVNTEAFF
TRBV19	TRBJ1-2	-	-	TGTGCCAGTAGTATTGGCCTTAACTATGGCTACACCTTC	CASSIGLNYGYTF
TRBV5-1	TRBJ2-6	-	-	TGCGCCAGCAGTTATCGGACCGCTGGGGCCAACGGCCTGACTTTC	CASSYRTAGANGLTF
TRBV7-9	TRBJ2-7	TRBD2	-	TGTTCCAGCAGCACGAAGGGGACTAGCGGGGGGGTCGGCTCCTACGAGCAGTACTTC	CSSSTKGTSGGVGSYEQYF
TRBV6-1	TRBJ1-5	-	few	TGTGCCAGCAGTGAAGGGCAGTTCCCCAGGAATTTT	CASSEGQFPRNF
TRBV25-1	TRBJ2-7	-	-	TGTGCCAGCAGTGCCAGCGGGTCCTACGAGCAGTACTTC	CASSASGSYEQYF
TRBV5-1	TRBJ2-1	-	-	TGCGCCAGCAGCGCGTTACAGGGAAATGAGCAGTTCTTC	CASSALQGNEQFF
TRBV27	TRBJ2-7	-	-	TGTGCCAGCACTCTAAATTTAAGGGAGATGGGGTACGAGCAGTACTTC	CASTLNLREMGYEQYF
TRBV30	TRBJ2-5	TRBD2	once	TGTGCCTGGAGTGGGCGGGTAGCGGGAGGGGAGACCCAGTACTTC	CAWSGRVAGGETQYF
TRBV5-1	TRBJ1-4	-	-	TGCGCCAGCAGCTCTCAGGGAGGGACCCATGAAAAACTGTTTTTT	CASSSQGGTHEKLFF
TRBV28	TRBJ1-2	-	-	TGTGCCAGCGGGGGGGCGAATAGAGGCTACACCTTC	CASGGANRGYTF
TRBV7-8	TRBJ1-4	-	once	TGTGCCAGCAGCTTAGGCGCTTTCGCAACTAATGAAAAACTGTTTTTT	CASSLGAFATNEKLFF
TRBV29-1	TRBJ2-2	TRBD2	-	TGCAGCGTTGGTAGCGGGAGTACCAACACCGGGGAGCTGTTTTTT	CSVGSGSTNTGELFF
TRBV5-1	TRBJ2-1	TRBD1	-	TGCGCCAGCAGTCCGGGACAGGGGACTTACAATGAGCAGTTCTTC	CASSPGQGTYNEQFF
TRBV6-5	TRBJ2-7	TRBD2	-	TGTGCCAGCAGGGGCGGGACTAGCGGGACCTACGAGCAGTACTTC	CASRGGTSGTYEQYF
TRBV7-9	TRBJ1-1	TRBD1	few	TGTGCCAGCAGTCCTTGGACAGGGGGAGAAAGGACTGAAGCTTTCTTT	CASSPWTGGERTEAFF
TRBV19	TRBJ1-5	-	-	TGTGCCAGTAGTGGCCGGGGGTTCCCCCAGCATTTT	CASSGRGFPQHF
TRBV7-2	TRBJ2-3	TRBD2	-	TGTGCCAGCAGCTTGCTAGCGGTGGCGGGAACGCAGTATTTT	CASSLLAVAGTQYF
TRBV28	TRBJ1-5	-	-	TGTGCCAGCAGTTCCCCTCCGGGATTTAGCAATCAGCCCCAGCATTTT	CASSSPPGFSNQPQHF
TRBV30	TRBJ2-5	-	few	TGTGCCTGGAGTATCGGACTCCAAGAGACCCAGTACTTC	CAWSIGLQETQYF
TRBV6-6	TRBJ2-1	-	-	TGTGCCAGCAGTTACTCGGTAGCAGCTTACAATGAGCAGTTCTTC	CASSYSVAAYNEQFF
TRBV11-3	TRBJ2-5	-	-	TGTGCCAGCAGCTTAGATGGGGGGAGCGGAGAGACCCAGTACTTC	CASSLDGGSGETQYF
TRBV2	TRBJ2-1	-	-	TGTGCCAGCAGTAAGCCGGGACTCCAAGTTGAGTTCTTC	CASSKPGLQVEFF
TRBV6-5	TRBJ2-1	TRBD2	-	TGTGCCAGCAGTTACATCGCGGGAGTTCATGAGCAGTTCTTC	CASSYIAGVHEQFF
TRBV7-2	TRBJ2-5	-	-	TGTGCCAGCAGCTTGGGGCCACGACAAGAGACCCAGTACTTC	CASSLGPRQETQYF
TRBV11-3	TRBJ2-1	-	once	TGTGCCAGCAGCCGTGGTTTCGCGGTTGGTAATGAGCAGTTCTTC	CASSRGFAVGNEQFF
TRBV7-9	TRBJ2-7	TRBD1	-	TGTGCCACCCAGACAGGGATCAACGAGCAGTACTTC	CATQTGINEQYF
TRBV7-9	TRBJ1-1	TRBD1	-	TGTGCCAGCAGCACATGGACAGGGGCGGGTGAAGCTTTCTTT	CASSTWTGAGEAFF
TRBV9	TRBJ2-5	TRBD1	once	TGTGCCAGCAGCGTAGGGGTCAGGGGGATTTGGGAGACCCAGTACTTC	CASSVGVRGIWETQYF
TRBV7-2	TRBJ2-3	TRBD2	-	TGTGCCAGCAGCTCTCCGGGACTAGCGGTCCTCACAGATACGCAGTATTTT	CASSSPGLAVLTDTQYF
TRBV27	TRBJ2-5	TRBD2	-	TGTGCCAGCAGTTTTTCCCGACTAGCGGGTGCGAAGACCCAGTACTTC	CASSFSRLAGAKTQYF
TRBV10-3	TRBJ2-5	-	once	TGTGCCATCAGATGGGGGCTGGGGGAGACCCAGTACTTC	CAIRWGLGETQYF
TRBV6-6	TRBJ1-5	-	-	TGTGCCAGCAGTTACTCTCCCGAGACCCAGCATTTT	CASSYSPETQHF
TRBV5-5	TRBJ2-4	TRBD2	-	TGTGCCAGCAGCTTGTTCGGGAGGGCCGAAAACATTCAGTACTTC	CASSLFGRAENIQYF
TRBV19	TRBJ1-3	-	-	TGCGCCAGCAAGGGGCAAGGGGACACCCGAAACACCATATATTTT	CASKGQGDTRNTIYF
TRBV5-1	TRBJ1-1	-	-	TGCGCCAGCAGCTTGGATAATGAAGCTTTCTTT	CASSLDNEAFF
TRBV11-2	TRBJ2-3	TRBD1	-	TGTGCCAGCAGCTTTCGTGGACAGGGCTCCGCAGATACGCAGTATTTT	CASSFRGQGSADTQYF
TRBV30	TRBJ2-2	-	once	TGTGCCTGGAGTGTATTCTTCCCCGGGGAGCTGTTTTTT	CAWSVFFPGELFF